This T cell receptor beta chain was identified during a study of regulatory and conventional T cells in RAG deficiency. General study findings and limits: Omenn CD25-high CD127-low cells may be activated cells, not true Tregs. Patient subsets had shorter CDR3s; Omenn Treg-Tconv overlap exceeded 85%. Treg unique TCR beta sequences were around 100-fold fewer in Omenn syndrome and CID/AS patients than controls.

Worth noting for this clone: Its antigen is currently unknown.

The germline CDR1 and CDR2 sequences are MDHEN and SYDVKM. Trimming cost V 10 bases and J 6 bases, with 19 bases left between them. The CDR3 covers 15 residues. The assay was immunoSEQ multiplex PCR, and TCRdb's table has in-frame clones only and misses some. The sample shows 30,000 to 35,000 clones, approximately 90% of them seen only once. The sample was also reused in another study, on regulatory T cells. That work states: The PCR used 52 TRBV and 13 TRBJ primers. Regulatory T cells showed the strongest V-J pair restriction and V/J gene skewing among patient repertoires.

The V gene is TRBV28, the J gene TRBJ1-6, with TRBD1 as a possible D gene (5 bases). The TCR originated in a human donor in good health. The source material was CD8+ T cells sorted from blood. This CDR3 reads CATSPGQGLNSPLHF. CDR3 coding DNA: TGTGCCACCTCCCCGGGGCAGGGTCTTAATTCACCCCTCCACTTT.